This T cell receptor beta chain was sequenced in a study of low-dose radiotherapy and immunotherapy resistance in tumors. Ten or more counts support this clonotype. With a V-primer adapter and a constant-region primer, TCRs were amplified for around 20 PCR cycles. TCRdb ran MiXCR on the reads and lists one entry per CDR3 protein. The sample has about 50,000 distinct CDR3 sequences; 12% are singletons. Time point defined: before trial treatment. Trimming cost V 3 bases and J 7 bases; bases outside gene matches: 11. Germline V gene data show CDR1 as SQVTM and CDR2 as ANQGSEA. This CDR3 is 15 amino acids long.

The TCR comes from a female donor with ovarian cancer. This specimen was PBMCs, taken before treatment. The rearrangement uses TRBV29-1 and TRBJ2-1; 8 bases line up with TRBD1. CDR3 DNA sequence: TGCAGCGTTGAGAACGACAGGGGAAATTTGAATGAGCAGTTCTTC. Translation gives CSVENDRGNLNEQFF.